The T cell receptor (beta chain) under discussion was sequenced for a study of shared clonotypes between healthy human individuals. In this sample, this clone turned up many times. Germline assignment: CDR1 SGHRS and CDR2 YFSETQ. CDR3 length equals 14 residues. Trimming removed 4 bases at V and 10 bases at J, with 18 bases between. Using immunoSEQ multiplex PCR, the repertoire was profiled, and TCRdb retains in-frame clones only, with some absent. The sample lists almost 750,000 clones, about two thirds occurring once. The TCR was taken from a woman aged 25 to 39 in good health. The sequenced material came from memory CD4+ T cells sorted from blood. Stated subset: CD45RA-negative fraction. The chain couples TRBV5-1 to TRBJ2-1, with TRBD2 as a possible D gene (5 bases). CDR3 nucleotides: TGCGCCAGCAGCAAAAAACAGAGCGGAACCGAGCAGTTCTTC. Translation: CASSKKQSGTEQFF.